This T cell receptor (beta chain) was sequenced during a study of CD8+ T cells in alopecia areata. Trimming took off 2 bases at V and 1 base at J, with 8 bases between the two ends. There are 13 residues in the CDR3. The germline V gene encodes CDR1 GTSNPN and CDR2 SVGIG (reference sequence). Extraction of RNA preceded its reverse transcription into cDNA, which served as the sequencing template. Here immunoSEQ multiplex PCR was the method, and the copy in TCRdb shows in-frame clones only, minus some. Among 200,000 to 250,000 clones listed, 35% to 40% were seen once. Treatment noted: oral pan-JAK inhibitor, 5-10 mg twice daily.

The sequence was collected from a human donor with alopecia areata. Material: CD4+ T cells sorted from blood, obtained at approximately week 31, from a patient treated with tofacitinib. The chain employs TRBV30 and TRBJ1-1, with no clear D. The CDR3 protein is CAWSFQKNTEAFF. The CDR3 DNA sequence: TGTGCCTGGAGTTTCCAGAAGAACACTGAAGCTTTCTTT. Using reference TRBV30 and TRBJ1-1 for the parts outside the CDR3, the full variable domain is SQTIHQWPATLVQPVGSPLSLECTVEGTSNPNLYWYRQAAGRGLQLLFYSVGIGQISSEVPQNLSASRPQDRQFILSSKKLLLSDSGFYLCAWSFQKNTEAFFGQGTRLTVV.